The sequence of this T cell receptor beta chain was determined in a study of T cells in Graves' hyperthyroidism and ophthalmopathy. CDR1 is MNHEY and CDR2 is SVGEGT in the germline V gene. J lost 5 bases, V lost 4 bases, and 9 bases had no gene match. The CDR3 sequence is 17 residues long. It was RNA transcripts that yielded the amplified TCR beta CDR3 regions. The TCR CDR3 was amplified in a first-round RT-PCR using the HTBI primer set. From the multiplex PCR reads, TCRdb called clonotypes with MiXCR, one entry per CDR3 protein. This sample has nearly 600,000 distinct CDR3 sequences, with approximately 15% found just once. Ophthalmopathy patients showed a Clinical Activity Score of at least 3, NOSPECS grade of at least 4 and duration under 3 months. Diagnoses were established using clinical symptoms, serum thyroxine and TRAb, thyroid ultrasound and orbital computed tomography. This clonotype came up many times. Its antigen is as yet unknown.

Notes on the study in general: Most clonotypes that expanded in the thyroid above 0.001 also showed up in blood.

This chain uses TRBV6-2 or TRBV6-3 with TRBJ2-3; TRBD2 agrees at 13 bases. The sequence derives from a woman under 30 with Graves' ophthalmopathy. The sequenced sample was blood. The chain's CDR3 is CASSLLAGGPEKDTQYF. The CDR3 DNA is TGTGCCAGCAGTTTACTAGCGGGAGGGCCTGAGAAAGATACGCAGTATTTT.